The entry that follows covers one T cell receptor (beta chain) sequence. Its antigen is currently not known. No clone much larger than this one lies a single base away; base qualities are absent. This entry is derived from a study of beta chain features in type 1 diabetes (dated by TCRdb to the late 2010s). For the wider study: Patients and healthy donors did not differ in mean age, gender distribution, total cell number or subset yield. A total of approximately 100 million sorted cells were examined across all samples, and the number of cells per subset was strongly correlated with RNA yield. In the study, recently diagnosed type 1 diabetes patients and matched healthy donors were compared on the TCRB repertoires of their sorted circulating CD4+ T cell subsets. Whereas all 30 or so donors provided naive and central memory subsets, regulatory and stem cell-like memory subsets were isolated from just 8 patients and roughly 8 healthy donors. Overall study outcomes, separate from this receptor: Naive, central memory and regulatory TCRB repertoires appeared to be more alike among patients than among healthy donors. A moderate but significant shortening of TCRB CDR3 length was observed in type 1 diabetes patients in all four CD4+ subsets. At VDJ recombination sites, patients with type 1 diabetes made fewer insertions and deleted more nucleotides, a pattern implying thymic rearrangement abnormalities. Because small numbers of individuals were included in the HLA sub-analyses, any influence of HLA type on TCRB rearrangement was left unresolved. Sequencing cDNA rather than genomic DNA could over-represent highly expressing activated cells, although activation and CD3 levels did not differ between groups. Shorter templates might be favored by PCR, yet because patient and control samples were amplified and corrected together, any such skew would affect both groups equally.

All of the isolated RNA was reverse transcribed with the High Capacity cDNA Reverse Transcription Kit, so expressed TCRB transcripts were sequenced. Naive, central memory and regulatory T cell samples underwent deep immunoSEQ sequencing, averaging around 3.7 million total reads per sample. Sorted cells were lysed in RLT buffer, and RNA was extracted using DNase-treated RNeasy Micro or Mini kits according to cell number. Each cell subset was processed on its own to prevent cross-contamination, while patient and healthy donor samples were processed together. Using the immunoSEQ multiplex PCR, TCRB sequences were amplified from cDNA into 87-bp fragments spanning the CDR3 region. Amplicons were sequenced on the Illumina HiSeq platform. The authors processed their data as follows. Synthetic template baselines were used to correct PCR bias computationally, reads within Hamming distance 2 were collapsed, and singletons that could not be merged were discarded. Reads were aligned to IMGT to assign V, D and J genes, CDR3 length, and insertions or deletions at six rearrangement sites. Within each subset, clonotype counts were normalized to sorted cell number, and only after that were true diversity and Gini coefficients computed with the tcR R package. The overlap coefficient, calculated on TCRB nucleotide sequences, was used to measure repertoire sharing. This immuneACCESS table, as held by TCRdb, lists in-frame sequences with V and J called but not all clones. Of the missing ones, under half trace to an unresolved V gene in checked studies; the others have no known cause. The V and J calls and the clone size are those of that table, but D and trimming were determined from the DNA. Counted in this sample were about 290,000 clones; about 8% of them appeared once. The ten top clones hold over 0.8% of the sample.

A single peripheral blood draw of around 0.11 L on average was collected from each donor into heparinised tubes. Naive, central memory, regulatory and stem cell-like memory CD4+ T cells were sorted on a BD FACSAria II using a panel including CD45RO, CCR7, CD25, CD127, CD95 and CD27. A purity above 95% was achieved for all sorted populations. PBMCs were isolated right away by Lymphoprep density gradient centrifugation and were stained directly, without culture. So that batch effects would be minimized, each experiment stained and sorted samples in pairs, pairing one healthy donor with one patient. V is cut by 4 bases and J by 8 bases, and the space between the germline ends is 11 bases. The CDR3 goes from the cysteine to the phenylalanine over 13 residues. Solely the CDR3 DNA is kept, with 39 bases framed from the first base. The germline V gene provides CDR1 MNHNS and CDR2 SASEGT.

Sequencing used central memory CD4+ T cells from blood. The clonotype comes from a woman between 18 and 30 years old in good health. The sequence links TRBV6-1 to TRBJ1-4; the D gene cannot be resolved reliably. The CDR3 region has the sequence CASSVNYQEKLFF. The nucleotides read TGTGCCAGCAGTGTAAACTACCAAGAAAAACTGTTTTTT.